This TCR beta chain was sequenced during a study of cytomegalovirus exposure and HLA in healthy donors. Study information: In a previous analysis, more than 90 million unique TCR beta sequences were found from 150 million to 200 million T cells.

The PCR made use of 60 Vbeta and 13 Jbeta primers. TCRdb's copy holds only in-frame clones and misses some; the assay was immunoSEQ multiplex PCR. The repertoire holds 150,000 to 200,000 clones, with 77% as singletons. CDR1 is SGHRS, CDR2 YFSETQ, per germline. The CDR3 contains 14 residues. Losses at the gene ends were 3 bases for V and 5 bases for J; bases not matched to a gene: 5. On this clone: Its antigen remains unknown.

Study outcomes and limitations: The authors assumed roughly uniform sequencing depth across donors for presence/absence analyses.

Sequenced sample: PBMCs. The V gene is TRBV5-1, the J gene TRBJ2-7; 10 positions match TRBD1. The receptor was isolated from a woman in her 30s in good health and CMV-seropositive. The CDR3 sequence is CASSSDRGPDEQYF. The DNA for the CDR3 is TGCGCCAGCAGCTCCGACAGGGGGCCGGACGAGCAGTACTTC.